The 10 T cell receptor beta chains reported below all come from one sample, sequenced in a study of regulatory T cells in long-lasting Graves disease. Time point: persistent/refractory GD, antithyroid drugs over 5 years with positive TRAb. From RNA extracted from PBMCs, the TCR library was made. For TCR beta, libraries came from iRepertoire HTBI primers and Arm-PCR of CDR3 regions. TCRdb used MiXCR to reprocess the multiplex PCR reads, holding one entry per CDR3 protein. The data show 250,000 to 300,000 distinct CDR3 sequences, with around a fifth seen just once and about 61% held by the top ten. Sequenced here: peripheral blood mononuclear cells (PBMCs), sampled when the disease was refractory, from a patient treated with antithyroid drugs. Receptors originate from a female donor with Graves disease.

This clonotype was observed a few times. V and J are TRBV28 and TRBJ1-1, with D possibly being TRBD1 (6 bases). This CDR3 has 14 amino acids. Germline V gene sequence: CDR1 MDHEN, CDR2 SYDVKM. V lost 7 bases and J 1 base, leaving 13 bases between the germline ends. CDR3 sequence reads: CASTWAGANTEAFF. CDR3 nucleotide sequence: TGTGCCAGCACCTGGGCGGGGGCGAACACTGAAGCTTTCTTT.

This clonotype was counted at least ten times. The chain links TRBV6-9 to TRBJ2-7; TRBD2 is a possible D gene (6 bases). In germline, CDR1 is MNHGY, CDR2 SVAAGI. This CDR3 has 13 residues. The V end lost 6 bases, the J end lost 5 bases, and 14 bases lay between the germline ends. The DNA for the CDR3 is TGTGCCAGCAGGTATAGCGGAACCCACGAGCAGTACTTC. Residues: CASRYSGTHEQYF.

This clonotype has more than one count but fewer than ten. DNA of the CDR3: TGTGCCAGCAGTTACTACAGGGTCAACACTGAAGCTTTCTTT. The encoded protein is CASSYYRVNTEAFF. This chain uses TRBV6-2 or TRBV6-3 with TRBJ1-1; a weak D match, TRBD1 (6 bases). Deletions cut 1 base from V and 2 bases from J, with 8 bases between. Per germline, CDR1 MNHEY and CDR2 SVGEGT. CDR3 length: 14 residues.

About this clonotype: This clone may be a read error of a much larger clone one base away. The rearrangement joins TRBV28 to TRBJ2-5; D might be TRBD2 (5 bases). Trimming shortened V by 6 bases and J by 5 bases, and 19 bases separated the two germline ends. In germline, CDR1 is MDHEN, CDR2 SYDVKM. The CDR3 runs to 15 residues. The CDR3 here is CASSLPGDRGETQYF. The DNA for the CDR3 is TGTGCCAGCAGCCTCCCCGGTGATCGGGGTGAGACCCAGTACTTC.

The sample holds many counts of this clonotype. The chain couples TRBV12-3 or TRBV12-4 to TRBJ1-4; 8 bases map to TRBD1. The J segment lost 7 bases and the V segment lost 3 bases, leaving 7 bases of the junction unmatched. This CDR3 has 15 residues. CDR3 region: CASSFAGGEAEKLFF. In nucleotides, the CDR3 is TGTGCCAGCAGTTTTGCAGGGGGCGAGGCTGAAAAACTGTTTTTT.

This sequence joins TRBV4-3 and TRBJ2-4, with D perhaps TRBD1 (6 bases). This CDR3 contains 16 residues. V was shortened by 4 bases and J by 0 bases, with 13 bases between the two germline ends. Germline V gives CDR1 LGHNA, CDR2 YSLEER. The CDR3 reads CASSRGYREAKNIQYF. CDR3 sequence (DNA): TGCGCCAGCAGCCGCGGATACAGGGAAGCCAAAAACATTCAGTACTTC.

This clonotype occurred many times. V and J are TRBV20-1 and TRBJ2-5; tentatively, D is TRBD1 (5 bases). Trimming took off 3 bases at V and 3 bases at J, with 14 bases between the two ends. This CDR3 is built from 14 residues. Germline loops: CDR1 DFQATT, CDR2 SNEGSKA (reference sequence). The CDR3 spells CSASVLAGKETQYF. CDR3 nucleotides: TGCAGTGCTAGCGTGTTAGCAGGGAAAGAGACCCAGTACTTC.

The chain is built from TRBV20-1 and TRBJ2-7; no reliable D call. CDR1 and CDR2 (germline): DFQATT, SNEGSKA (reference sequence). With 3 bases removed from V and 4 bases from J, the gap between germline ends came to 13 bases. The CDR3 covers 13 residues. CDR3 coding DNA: TGCAGTGCTAGGAGCCCCGTCGAATACGAGCAGTACTTC. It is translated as CSARSPVEYEQYF.

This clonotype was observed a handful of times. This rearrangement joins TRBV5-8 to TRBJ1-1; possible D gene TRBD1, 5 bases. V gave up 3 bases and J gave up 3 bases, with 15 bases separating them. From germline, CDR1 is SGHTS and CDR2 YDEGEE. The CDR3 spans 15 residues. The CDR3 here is CASSWGGGGDTEAFF. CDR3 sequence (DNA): TGTGCCAGCAGCTGGGGGGGTGGCGGAGACACTGAAGCTTTCTTT.

CDR3 sequence reads: CSVEPDRVVAGELFF. The CDR3 DNA follows: TGCAGCGTTGAACCGGACAGGGTTGTAGCCGGGGAGCTGTTTTTT. The V gene is TRBV29-1, the J gene TRBJ2-2; 8 bases fit TRBD1. In germline, CDR1 is SQVTM, CDR2 ANQGSEA. Trimming cost V 2 bases and J 6 bases; bases outside gene matches: 8. This CDR3 is 15 amino acids long.